Detailed here is one T cell receptor beta chain. Measured with immunoSEQ multiplex PCR; TCRdb has only the in-frame clones, and not every one. The top ten clones hold 0.99% of a sample with over 250,000 clones, approximately 90% of them seen once. The data originate from a study of blood T cell repertoires in COVID-19. Study as a whole: The United States, Italy and Spain provided the acute and convalescent COVID-19 samples. PBMCs, B-cell-depleted T cells, or T cells were the source of the cDNA or gDNA that made up the material.

Per the germline V gene, CDR1 is DFQATT and CDR2 is SNEGSKA (reference sequence). This CDR3 contains 14 residues. Trimming cost V 3 bases and J 0 bases, with 11 bases left between them. The TCR originated in a woman in her thirties or forties who had recovered from COVID-19. The J gene is TRBJ1-2, the V gene TRBV20-1; a weak D match, TRBD1 (6 bases). The sample comprised peripheral blood. CDR3 bases: TGCAGTGCTAGTGTCCCAGGGGCTAACTATGGCTACACCTTC. Protein product: CSASVPGANYGYTF.